A selection of T cell receptor beta chains follows, all from one sample in a study of metastatic and nonmetastatic thyroid tumors. MiXCR re-clonotyped the PCR reads for TCRdb. The repertoire holds roughly 18,000 clones, with over 25% as singletons. Material: adjacent normal tissue. The source is a female donor with papillary thyroid cancer or a benign thyroid nodule (not recorded which). Some clones in this sample may be carry-over from other donors' samples. The CDR3 runs from the conserved cysteine through the conserved F or W. The D gene is left open where the match is weak. Clone size is shown for a subset of rows, as once, few, many or a class of expanded clone.

clone size: many
J gene: TRBJ2-7
CDR3 length: 14
V gene: TRBV5-1
D gene: NA
CDR3 DNA: TGCGCCAGCAGCGGAAGACAGGACTCCTACGAGCAGTACTTC
CDR3 protein: CASSGRQDSYEQYF

clone size: medium-sized
J gene: TRBJ1-1
CDR3 length: 13
V gene: TRBV11-2
D gene: NA
CDR3 DNA: TGTGCCAGCAGCTTAGTACGAGACACTGAAGCTTTCTTT
CDR3 protein: CASSLVRDTEAFF

clone size: NA
J gene: TRBJ2-2
CDR3 length: 13
V gene: TRBV7-9
D gene: NA
CDR3 DNA: TGTGCCAGCAGCGCGCCGGGGGCCGGGGAGCTGTTTTTT
CDR3 protein: CASSAPGAGELFF

clone size: few
J gene: TRBJ2-1
CDR3 length: 15
V gene: TRBV11-2
D gene: TRBD2
CDR3 DNA: TGTGCCAGCAGCTTATTGGCGGGAGGGCCCCTTGAGCAGTTCTTC
CDR3 protein: CASSLLAGGPLEQFF

clone size: few
J gene: TRBJ1-5
CDR3 length: 13
V gene: TRBV29-1
D gene: TRBD1
CDR3 DNA: TGCAGCGTTGTGGCAGGGGGAGATCAGCCCCAGCATTTT
CDR3 protein: CSVVAGGDQPQHF

clone size: NA
J gene: TRBJ2-7
CDR3 length: 14
V gene: TRBV6-6
D gene: TRBD2
CDR3 DNA: TGTGCCAGCAGTTTATCGACTAGCGGCTACGAGCAGTACTTC
CDR3 protein: CASSLSTSGYEQYF

clone size: NA
J gene: TRBJ2-6
CDR3 length: 16
V gene: TRBV19
D gene: NA
CDR3 DNA: TGTGCCAGTAGATCTATAAGGGAGTTTGGGGCCAACGTCCTGACTTTC
CDR3 protein: CASRSIREFGANVLTF

clone size: NA
J gene: TRBJ1-1
CDR3 length: 16
V gene: TRBV19
D gene: TRBD1
CDR3 DNA: TGTGCCAGTAGTACAGGGGGCCTAAAGGGAAACACTGAAGCTTTCTTT
CDR3 protein: CASSTGGLKGNTEAFF

clone size: NA
J gene: TRBJ1-2
CDR3 length: 13
V gene: TRBV27
D gene: NA
CDR3 DNA: TGTGCCAGCAGTTTAGGGGAAAACTATGGCTACACCTTC
CDR3 protein: CASSLGENYGYTF

clone size: NA
J gene: TRBJ1-2
CDR3 length: 15
V gene: TRBV5-5
D gene: NA
CDR3 DNA: TGTGCCAGCAGCTTGGCCAGGGGAGCTAACTATGGCTACACCTTC
CDR3 protein: CASSLARGANYGYTF

clone size: few
J gene: TRBJ2-3
CDR3 length: 15
V gene: TRBV12-3/TRBV12-4
D gene: NA
CDR3 DNA: TGTGCCAGCACCAGAAGGGCAGGGAGCACAGATACGCAGTATTTT
CDR3 protein: CASTRRAGSTDTQYF

clone size: NA
J gene: TRBJ1-1
CDR3 length: 14
V gene: TRBV19
D gene: NA
CDR3 DNA: TGTGCCAGTAGTATCGGTGTCCTGAACACTGAAGCTTTCTTT
CDR3 protein: CASSIGVLNTEAFF

clone size: NA
J gene: TRBJ1-4
CDR3 length: 16
V gene: TRBV7-2
D gene: NA
CDR3 DNA: TGTGCCAGCAGCTTAACAGGGATGGGGGATAATGAAAAACTGTTTTTT
CDR3 protein: CASSLTGMGDNEKLFF

clone size: NA
J gene: TRBJ1-2
CDR3 length: 16
V gene: TRBV19
D gene: TRBD1
CDR3 DNA: TGTGCCAGTAGTCCACGACAGGGGGCCACTAACTATGGCTACACCTTC
CDR3 protein: CASSPRQGATNYGYTF

clone size: NA
J gene: TRBJ1-6
CDR3 length: 17
V gene: TRBV6-1
D gene: NA
CDR3 DNA: TGTGCCAGCAGTGAAGCGATGGCTTCTGGCACTAATTCACCCCTCCACTTT
CDR3 protein: CASSEAMASGTNSPLHF

clone size: many
J gene: TRBJ2-7
CDR3 length: 13
V gene: TRBV20-1
D gene: NA
CDR3 DNA: TGCAGTGCCATAGGACAGACGAGCTACGAGCAGTACTTC
CDR3 protein: CSAIGQTSYEQYF

clone size: few
J gene: TRBJ1-6
CDR3 length: 13
V gene: TRBV6-1
D gene: NA
CDR3 DNA: TGTGCCAGCAGTAAGGGGTGGAATTCACCCCTCCACTTT
CDR3 protein: CASSKGWNSPLHF

clone size: NA
J gene: TRBJ2-2
CDR3 length: 14
V gene: TRBV4-1
D gene: NA
CDR3 DNA: TGCGCCAGCAGCCAAGACTCACTAGCCGGGGAGCTGTTTTTT
CDR3 protein: CASSQDSLAGELFF

clone size: NA
J gene: TRBJ2-5
CDR3 length: 11
V gene: TRBV20-1
D gene: NA
CDR3 DNA: TGCAGTGCTGAGTTCCAAGAGACCCAGTACTTC
CDR3 protein: CSAEFQETQYF

clone size: NA
J gene: TRBJ2-3
CDR3 length: 13
V gene: TRBV6-1
D gene: NA
CDR3 DNA: TGTGCCACCAGGGATTTAAACTCAGATACGCAGTATTTT
CDR3 protein: CATRDLNSDTQYF

clone size: NA
J gene: TRBJ2-5
CDR3 length: 14
V gene: TRBV5-1
D gene: TRBD1
CDR3 DNA: TGCGCCAGCAGCACACGGACAGGTCAAGAGACCCAGTACTTC
CDR3 protein: CASSTRTGQETQYF

clone size: few
J gene: TRBJ1-2
CDR3 length: 11
V gene: TRBV6-1
D gene: NA
CDR3 DNA: TGTGCCACCTGGGGGACTTATGGCTACACCTTC
CDR3 protein: CATWGTYGYTF

clone size: NA
J gene: TRBJ2-1
CDR3 length: 16
V gene: TRBV20-1
D gene: TRBD1
CDR3 DNA: TGCAGTGCTCGCAGTCCTGGGACAGGGGAAGGGAATGAGCAGTTCTTC
CDR3 protein: CSARSPGTGEGNEQFF

clone size: NA
J gene: TRBJ2-6
CDR3 length: 15
V gene: TRBV11-3
D gene: TRBD2
CDR3 DNA: TGTGCCAGCAGCTTAGGGGAGGGTGGGGCCAACGTCCTGACTTTC
CDR3 protein: CASSLGEGGANVLTF

clone size: once
J gene: TRBJ2-2
CDR3 length: 14
V gene: TRBV11-1
D gene: NA
CDR3 DNA: TGTGCCAGCAGCTTTACTAGTGGCACCGGGGAGCTGTTTTTT
CDR3 protein: CASSFTSGTGELFF

clone size: NA
J gene: TRBJ2-7
CDR3 length: 13
V gene: TRBV6-1
D gene: NA
CDR3 DNA: TGTGCCAGCATGGGAGGTGTGCGGTACGAGCAGTACTTC
CDR3 protein: CASMGGVRYEQYF

clone size: medium-sized
J gene: TRBJ1-6
CDR3 length: 18
V gene: TRBV30
D gene: TRBD1
CDR3 DNA: TGTGCCTGGAGTAATTGGAGGGACAGGGGGCGCGGTAATTCACCCCTCCACTTT
CDR3 protein: CAWSNWRDRGRGNSPLHF

clone size: medium-sized
J gene: TRBJ1-2
CDR3 length: 16
V gene: TRBV28
D gene: NA
CDR3 DNA: TGTGCCAGCAGTTTAGTGACAGGTCCTATTCACTATGGCTACACCTTC
CDR3 protein: CASSLVTGPIHYGYTF

clone size: medium-sized
J gene: TRBJ1-2
CDR3 length: 15
V gene: TRBV28
D gene: TRBD1
CDR3 DNA: TGTGCCAGCAGTTTACCCTTGGACAGGGGCTATGGCTACACCTTC
CDR3 protein: CASSLPLDRGYGYTF

clone size: few
J gene: TRBJ2-2
CDR3 length: 15
V gene: TRBV19
D gene: NA
CDR3 DNA: TGTGCCAGTAGTATGGGACGGGCAAACACCGGGGAGCTGTTTTTT
CDR3 protein: CASSMGRANTGELFF

clone size: NA
J gene: TRBJ2-7
CDR3 length: 15
V gene: TRBV11-3
D gene: TRBD1
CDR3 DNA: TGTGCCAGCAGCTTAGATTGGACAGGACACGGCGAGCAGTACTTC
CDR3 protein: CASSLDWTGHGEQYF

clone size: NA
J gene: TRBJ2-7
CDR3 length: 15
V gene: TRBV2
D gene: TRBD2
CDR3 DNA: TGTGCCAGCAGTGAAGGGCTAGCGGGACTGTACGAGCAGTACTTC
CDR3 protein: CASSEGLAGLYEQYF

clone size: many
J gene: TRBJ2-1
CDR3 length: 16
V gene: TRBV4-1
D gene: NA
CDR3 DNA: TGCGCCACCAGCCAAGTTGGGGGGGGGGCCAGGAATGAGCAGTTCTTC
CDR3 protein: CATSQVGGGARNEQFF

clone size: few
J gene: TRBJ2-4
CDR3 length: 13
V gene: TRBV15
D gene: NA
CDR3 DNA: TGTGCCACCAGCAGAGAGGAATTGGGGTTCCGGAACTTC
CDR3 protein: CATSREELGFRNF

clone size: many
J gene: TRBJ1-2
CDR3 length: 13
V gene: TRBV27
D gene: NA
CDR3 DNA: TGTGCCAGCAGTTTACGGGGCAACTATGGCTACACCTTC
CDR3 protein: CASSLRGNYGYTF

clone size: medium-sized
J gene: TRBJ1-1
CDR3 length: 16
V gene: TRBV28
D gene: NA
CDR3 DNA: TGTGCCAGCAGAACCTATTCAGGATATCTGAACACTGAAGCTTTCTTT
CDR3 protein: CASRTYSGYLNTEAFF

clone size: NA
J gene: TRBJ1-1
CDR3 length: 15
V gene: TRBV6-5
D gene: NA
CDR3 DNA: TGTGCCAGCAGTTACCGGGTTGTCAAGAACACTGAAGCTTTCTTT
CDR3 protein: CASSYRVVKNTEAFF

clone size: many
J gene: TRBJ1-5
CDR3 length: 16
V gene: TRBV5-6
D gene: NA
CDR3 DNA: TGTGCCAGCAGCCGCTATATGGTGGGAGGCAATCAGCCCCAGCATTTT
CDR3 protein: CASSRYMVGGNQPQHF

clone size: NA
J gene: TRBJ2-5
CDR3 length: 13
V gene: TRBV6-1
D gene: NA
CDR3 DNA: TGTGCCAGCAGTGAAGCGCTTCGGGAGACCCAGTACTTC
CDR3 protein: CASSEALRETQYF

clone size: NA
J gene: TRBJ2-3
CDR3 length: 13
V gene: TRBV20-1
D gene: NA
CDR3 DNA: TGCAGTGCTGCCCGGGGCTTCACAGATACGCAGTATTTT
CDR3 protein: CSAARGFTDTQYF

clone size: NA
J gene: TRBJ2-1
CDR3 length: 16
V gene: TRBV5-1
D gene: NA
CDR3 DNA: TGCGCCAGCAGCGACGGGACGGCCAGCCAATACAATGAGCAGTTCTTC
CDR3 protein: CASSDGTASQYNEQFF